This T cell receptor (beta chain) was identified in a study of blood T cell repertoires in COVID-19. Study-level information: The United States, Italy and Spain supplied acute and convalescent COVID-19 samples. The analysed material was cDNA or gDNA that came from T cells, B-cell-depleted T cells, or PBMCs.

The V gene end was trimmed by 8 bases and the J gene end by 3 bases; junction bases not matched to a gene: 2. CDR3 length equals 13 residues. Germline V gene lookup returns CDR1 ENHRY and CDR2 SYGVKD. Source study methods: Amplified reference gene primers provided the basis for estimating nucleated cell counts. Here immunoSEQ multiplex PCR was the method, and the copy in TCRdb shows in-frame clones only, minus some. The V and J calls and the clone size are those of that table, but D and trimming were determined from the DNA. The sample holds about 150,000 clones, approximately 90% seen once. The V gene is TRBV10-3, the J gene TRBJ1-1; 11 bases fit TRBD1. The sample comprised peripheral blood. The source of this sequence is a woman aged 40 to 50 with acute or convalescent COVID-19. DNA for the CDR3: TGTGCCATCGGGGACAGGGGGGACACTGAAGCTTTCTTT. Translated, it gives CAIGDRGDTEAFF.